These 25 T cell receptor beta chains originate from one sample sequenced in a study of OX40 agonist ivuxolimab in advanced cancers. Clones were sequenced by immunoSEQ multiplex PCR, and TCRdb holds only the in-frame ones, with some missing. The sample consists of about 71,000 clones, approximately 94% of them appearing once. The sequencing used CD4+ or CD8+ T cells sorted from blood, collected in a trial of the OX40 agonist ivuxolimab. The receptor set was obtained from an adult with an advanced solid tumor such as melanoma, head and neck, liver or kidney cancer.

V and J are TRBV14 and TRBJ2-7; a weak D match, TRBD2 (6 bases). The germline V gene has CDR1 SGHDN and CDR2 FVKESK. Between the trimmed V and J ends, which lost 0 bases and 1 base, there was a span of 13 bases. This CDR3 spans 16 amino acids. The CDR3: CASSQDAWGTSYEQYF. The CDR3 nucleotides are TGTGCCAGCAGCCAAGATGCTTGGGGGACTTCCTACGAGCAGTACTTC.

The genes are TRBV2 and TRBJ1-4; D possibly corresponds to TRBD1 (6 bases). Trimming removed 3 bases from V and 5 bases from J, with 10 bases in between. The CDR3 is made up of 14 amino acids. The germline V gene has CDR1 SNHLY and CDR2 FYNNEI. CDR3 coding DNA: TGTGCCAGCAGTGATCGAGGGGGGAATGAAAAACTGTTTTTT. This gives the protein CASSDRGGNEKLFF.

The chain is built from TRBV5-4 and TRBJ2-3, with TRBD2 matching over 8 bases. The length of the CDR3 is 15 residues. V trimming: 5 bases; J trimming: 0 bases; junction bases outside the gene matches: 5. Germline V gene lookup returns CDR1 SGHNT and CDR2 YYREEE (reference sequence). CDR3 region: CASSNKRGSTDTQYF. The CDR3 bases are TGTGCCAGCAGTAATAAGCGGGGGAGCACAGATACGCAGTATTTT.

V usage is TRBV4-1 and J usage is TRBJ1-1, with a weak D call TRBD1 (6 bases). Germline CDR1 reads MGHRA; CDR2 reads YSYEKL. V shed 1 base and J shed 1 base, with 22 bases lying between them. The CDR3 runs 19 residues. This chain's CDR3 is CASSQGPGAGRYSNTEAFF. The DNA of the CDR3 is TGCGCCAGCAGCCAAGGGCCAGGGGCAGGGAGGTACTCGAACACTGAAGCTTTCTTT.

As to this clone: Within the sample, other DNA sequences also encode this same CDR3. This chain connects TRBV5-6 to TRBJ2-7, with TRBD1 matching 11 bases. The CDR3 consists of 14 residues. Losses at the gene ends were 2 bases for V and 3 bases for J; bases not matched to a gene: 1. Germline assignment: CDR1 SGHDT and CDR2 YYEEEE. CDR3 region: CASSFGTGGYEQYF. CDR3 DNA: TGTGCCAGCAGCTTTGGGACAGGGGGCTACGAGCAGTACTTC.

CDR3 nucleotides: TGTGCCAGCAGTTCCCTCCAGGGGCGGGCGGGTCAGCCCCAGCATTTT. Protein sequence: CASSSLQGRAGQPQHF. This sequence joins TRBV27 and TRBJ1-5; a possible D gene is TRBD1 (6 bases). This CDR3 is 16 amino acids long. Trimming removed 4 bases from V and 6 bases from J, with 19 bases in between. Germline values: CDR1 MNHEY, CDR2 SMNVEV (reference sequence).

This chain connects TRBV2 to TRBJ2-3, with 12 bases lining up with TRBD2. This CDR3 is 15 amino acids long. The germline V gene encodes CDR1 SNHLY and CDR2 FYNNEI. V shed 5 bases and J 1 base; nucleotides not matched to a gene: 1. The CDR3 here is CASSPSGGGTDTQYF. CDR3 DNA sequence: TGTGCCAGCAGTCCTAGCGGGGGGGGCACAGATACGCAGTATTTT.

Only one count was recorded for this clone. V gene TRBV4-3 combines with J gene TRBJ1-2; D call uncertain. Germline-derived CDR1 and CDR2 are LGHNA and YSLEER. V was trimmed by 0 bases and J by 2 bases, leaving 25 bases between them. There are 20 residues in the CDR3. This CDR3 is CASSQDSLLSLSGKNYGYTF. The CDR3 bases are TGCGCCAGCAGCCAAGATAGTCTTCTATCCCTCTCTGGGAAAAACTATGGCTACACCTTC.

This chain links TRBV7-6 with TRBJ2-5; TRBD1 agrees at 7 bases. This CDR3 comprises 15 residues. V shed 5 bases, J shed 2 bases, and the junction held 8 bases outside the gene matches. Germline CDR1 reads SGHVS; CDR2 reads FNYEAQ. The CDR3 DNA sequence: TGTGCCAGCAGCACCTGGGACAGCTCACAAGAGACCCAGTACTTC. It codes for CASSTWDSSQETQYF.

The V and J genes are TRBV7-9 and TRBJ2-5; perhaps TRBD2 as D (5 bases). There are 15 residues in the CDR3. Germline V gene data show CDR1 as SEHNR and CDR2 as FQNEAQ (reference sequence). The V and J ends lost 0 bases and 1 base respectively, with 9 bases between them. CDR3 bases: TGTGCCAGCAGCTTAGCTGGGCGGGCCCAAGAGACCCAGTACTTC. Translating it yields CASSLAGRAQETQYF. The entire variable domain, with the rest obtained from reference TRBV7-9 and TRBJ2-5, is as follows: DTGVSQNPRHKITKRGQNVTFRCDPISEHNRLYWYRQTLGQGPEFLTYFQNEAQLEKSRLLSDRFSAERPKGSFSTLEIQRTEQGDSAMYLCASSLAGRAQETQYFGPGTRLLVL.

The chain employs TRBV6-5 and TRBJ1-1; D remains ambiguous. V gave up 0 bases and J gave up 1 base, with 3 bases separating them. CDR3 length: 13 residues. Per the germline V gene, CDR1 is MNHEY and CDR2 is SVGAGI. CDR3 in DNA: TGTGCCAGCAGTTACTCCTCGAACACTGAAGCTTTCTTT. Translation: CASSYSSNTEAFF.

J is TRBJ2-2 and V is TRBV4-2; the D call may be TRBD1 or TRBD2 (6 bases each). The CDR3 runs to 17 residues. Looked up from germline, CDR1 is LGHNA and CDR2 is YNFKEQ. Trimming pared 5 bases from V and 5 bases from J, leaving 21 bases between. The CDR3 protein is CASSLRPGEDLTGELFF. Here the CDR3 DNA reads TGTGCCAGCAGCTTGCGACCAGGGGAGGACCTTACCGGGGAGCTGTTTTTT.

This chain uses TRBV27 with TRBJ2-1; TRBD2 aligns across 7 bases. The germline CDR1 and CDR2 sequences are MNHEY and SMNVEV (reference sequence). The V and J ends lost 5 bases and 1 base, in that order; junction bases with no gene match: 8. There are 16 residues in the CDR3. The CDR3 sequence is CASSPIMRGSYNEQFF. CDR3 in DNA: TGTGCCAGCAGTCCCATCATGCGGGGGTCCTACAATGAGCAGTTCTTC.

The chain is built from TRBV5-1 and TRBJ2-7, with 7 bases identical to TRBD1. The germline gives CDR1 SGHRS, CDR2 YFSETQ. V lost 4 bases to trimming and J lost 5 bases; unmatched junction nucleotides: 9. CDR3 length equals 14 residues. As DNA, the CDR3 is TGCGCCAGCAGCCCTATGACAGGGTCCAACGAGCAGTACTTC. Its protein is CASSPMTGSNEQYF.

In its sample, this clone was seen once. Here the CDR3 reads CASSYSGGNPSYGYTF. CDR3 DNA sequence: TGTGCCAGCAGTTACTCTGGGGGAAACCCCAGCTATGGCTACACCTTC. The gene calls are TRBV6-5 and TRBJ1-2, with D possibly being TRBD1 (5 bases). Trimming pared 0 bases from V and 4 bases from J, leaving 15 bases between. The CDR3 runs to 16 residues. Germline CDR1 reads MNHEY; CDR2 reads SVGAGI.

The chain is built from TRBV7-8 and TRBJ2-7; 8 bases are shared with TRBD2. Losses at the gene ends were 5 bases for V and 3 bases for J; bases not matched to a gene: 12. Germline CDR1 and CDR2: SGHVS and FQNEAQ. The length of the CDR3 is 16 residues. The CDR3 spells CASSVRTSPSLYEQYF. CDR3 bases: TGTGCCAGCAGCGTCCGGACTAGCCCAAGCCTCTACGAGCAGTACTTC.

V and J are TRBV11-2 and TRBJ1-1; the D gene is possibly TRBD1 (6 bases). Trimming shortened V by 5 bases and J by 5 bases, and 12 bases separated the two germline ends. This CDR3 is built from 13 residues. CDR1 SGHAT and CDR2 FQNNGV come from the germline V gene. The chain's CDR3 is CASSLGGTTEAFF. The CDR3 region has the DNA TGTGCCAGCAGCCTAGGGGGAACAACTGAAGCTTTCTTT.

The chain is built from TRBV9 and TRBJ2-1, with D maybe TRBD1 (5 bases). With 4 bases removed from V and 2 bases from J, the gap between germline ends came to 13 bases. CDR1 SGDLS and CDR2 YYNGEE come from the germline V gene. The CDR3 is 15 amino acids. The CDR3 loop reads CASSLPGPTYNEQFF. The CDR3 region has the DNA TGTGCCAGCAGCCTCCCAGGGCCCACCTACAATGAGCAGTTCTTC. Drawing the rest from reference TRBV9 and TRBJ2-1, the complete variable domain is DSGVTQTPKHLITATGQRVTLRCSPRSGDLSVYWYQQSLDQGLQFLIQYYNGEERAKGNILERFSAQQFPDLHSELNLSSLELGDSALYFCASSLPGPTYNEQFFGPGTRLTVL.

The rearrangement links TRBV27 to TRBJ1-1; TRBD1 is a possible D gene (5 bases). The CDR3 runs to 13 residues. Trimming stripped 0 bases from V and 4 bases from J, with 6 bases between. Looked up from germline, CDR1 is MNHEY and CDR2 is SMNVEV (reference sequence). The CDR3 protein is CASSLSQGTEAFF. CDR3 in DNA: TGTGCCAGCAGTTTATCCCAGGGCACTGAAGCTTTCTTT.

This sequence joins TRBV4-2 and TRBJ2-1; D possibly uses TRBD1 or TRBD2 (5 bases each). The germline V gene has CDR1 LGHNA and CDR2 YNFKEQ. The V and J ends lost 0 bases and 5 bases respectively, with 17 bases between them. The CDR3 covers 17 residues. CDR3 protein: CASSQEFGTGRHNEQFF. The CDR3 nucleotides are TGTGCCAGCAGCCAAGAGTTCGGGACGGGGAGACACAATGAGCAGTTCTTC.

This clone was found once. CDR3 coding DNA: TGCGCCAGCAGCCAAGAGGGGGTGATCTATGGCTACACCTTC. The encoded protein is CASSQEGVIYGYTF. The chain links TRBV4-1 to TRBJ1-2, with D perhaps TRBD1 (5 bases). The CDR3 extends over 14 amino acids. Trimming removed 0 bases from V and 4 bases from J, with 9 bases in between. The germline V gene has CDR1 MGHRA and CDR2 YSYEKL.

The rearrangement joins TRBV12-5 to TRBJ1-6, with D unresolved. This CDR3 region has 15 residues. V was trimmed by 0 bases and J by 9 bases, leaving 12 bases between them. Germline CDR1 LGHNT, CDR2 FRNRAP. The CDR3 is CASGLVLGGSSPLHF. The CDR3 bases are TGTGCTAGTGGTTTGGTACTAGGTGGCAGTTCACCCCTCCACTTT.

This chain uses TRBV7-6 with TRBJ2-7; no firm D call. This CDR3 contains 14 residues. Trimming shortened V by 1 base and J by 2 bases, and 9 bases separated the two germline ends. CDR1 and CDR2 from the germline V gene are SGHVS and FNYEAQ. The chain's CDR3 is CASSLGGTTYEQYF. The CDR3 coding sequence is TGTGCCAGCAGCTTAGGTGGCACCACCTACGAGCAGTACTTC.

The chain is built from TRBV10-2 and TRBJ1-2; D perhaps matches TRBD1 (6 bases). V dropped 6 bases and J dropped 3 bases, with 17 bases sitting between them. The germline V gene has CDR1 WSHSY and CDR2 SAAADI. The CDR3 runs to 15 residues. This CDR3 reads CASSPLGGQYYGYTF. The CDR3 DNA follows: TGCGCCAGCAGCCCCTTAGGAGGACAGTACTATGGCTACACCTTC.

The rearrangement joins TRBV4-1 to TRBJ2-1; 8 bases agree with TRBD2. V trimming: 1 base; J trimming: 0 bases; junction bases outside the gene matches: 5. The CDR3 totals 17 residues. Germline V gene lookup returns CDR1 MGHRA and CDR2 YSYEKL. This CDR3 is CASSQGAGGSSYNEQFF. In DNA, the CDR3 is TGCGCCAGCAGCCAAGGGGCGGGGGGAAGCTCCTACAATGAGCAGTTCTTC.